The 26 T cell receptor beta chains reported below all come from one sample, sequenced in a study of metastatic and nonmetastatic thyroid tumors. TCRdb re-processed the PCR reads through MiXCR. The data contain 31,000 or so clones, more than 15% of them singletons. Patients were all untreated before their thyroid surgery. Sequencing was carried out using blood. These receptors were obtained from a female donor with papillary thyroid cancer or a benign thyroid nodule (not recorded which). Some clones in this sample may be carry-over from other donors' samples.

This clone was found many times. Other DNA sequences in this specimen translate into the identical CDR3. The CDR3 nucleotides read TGTGCCAGCAGCCCTGGGGGTAGCGGGAGCGAAAATACAGATACGCAGTATTTT. Protein: CASSPGGSGSENTDTQYF. The V gene is TRBV11-2, the J gene TRBJ2-3; TRBD2 aligns across 9 bases. The CDR3 runs to 18 residues. Germline values: CDR1 SGHAT, CDR2 FQNNGV. Trimming at V came to 5 bases and at J to 3 bases, leaving 15 bases not matched to a gene.

For this clone: No DNA is shown, since the ends of the CDR3 on it are uncertain; the CDR3 is the one TCRdb lists. The rearrangement uses TRBV6-1 and TRBJ1-2; TRBD1 is the table's D call and was not checked against the DNA. The germline V gene encodes CDR1 MNHNS and CDR2 SASEGT. Including both end residues, the CDR3 is 14 amino acids long. The CDR3: CAITGTGREYGCTF.

This clone was counted many times. V and J are TRBV4-2 and TRBJ2-3; 9 bases are shared with TRBD2. Trimming took 4 bases from V and 4 from J; bases not matched to a gene: 12. The CDR3 has 17 amino acids. The germline V gene encodes CDR1 LGHNA and CDR2 YNFKEQ. This CDR3 reads CASSRGPAGGPSDTQYF. The CDR3 nucleotides are TGTGCCAGCAGCCGCGGTCCGGCGGGAGGGCCCTCAGATACGCAGTATTTT.

The rearrangement links TRBV6-5 to TRBJ1-3, with a tentative D call TRBD1 (5 bases). V lost 2 bases and J lost 3, with 8 bases in between. Germline V CDR1 and CDR2: MNHEY, SVGAGI. This CDR3 comprises 14 residues. The DNA for the CDR3 is TGTGCCAGCAGTTACGGGGGAAATGGAAACACCATATATTTT. Its translation: CASSYGGNGNTIYF.

This clone appeared many times. The V and J genes are TRBV7-9 and TRBJ2-3; weak D call: TRBD2 (6 bases). CDR3 length equals 14 residues. Germline loops: CDR1 SEHNR, CDR2 FQNEAQ (reference sequence). V lost 3 bases, J lost 5 bases, and 12 bases lay in between. Written as DNA, the CDR3 is TGTGCCAGCAGCTTCCCCGGGACTCAAGATACGCAGTATTTT. Protein product: CASSFPGTQDTQYF.

The gene calls are TRBV20-1 and TRBJ1-1; TRBD1 is a possible D gene (6 bases). The CDR3 is made up of 13 amino acids. Germline CDR1 and CDR2: DFQATT and SNEGSKA (reference sequence). The DNA of the CDR3 is TGCAGGTCGACGGCAGGGGTAGACACTGAAGCTTTCTTT. This codes for CRSTAGVDTEAFF.

V is TRBV6-1 and J is TRBJ1-2, with TRBD1 identical over 7 bases. With 3 bases clipped from V and 3 bases from J, the junction kept 4 bases outside the gene matches. Germline V gene data show CDR1 as MNHNS and CDR2 as SASEGT. The CDR3 is 14 amino acids. For the CDR3, the DNA is TGTGCCAGCAGTGACAACGGGACAGACTATGGCTACACCTTC. Residues: CASSDNGTDYGYTF.

This clone was seen repeatedly, ten times or more. V and J are TRBV4-3 and TRBJ1-2; D might be TRBD1 (6 bases). The CDR3 loop spans 16 amino acids. V lost 1 base and J lost 3, with 15 bases in between. Germline V gives CDR1 LGHNA, CDR2 YSLEER. The CDR3 protein is CASSQGYRAGYYGYTF. CDR3 sequence (DNA): TGCGCCAGCAGCCAAGGCTACAGGGCGGGGTACTATGGCTACACCTTC.

This clone was detected ten times or more. V is TRBV7-3 and J is TRBJ1-2; 8 nucleotides agree with TRBD1. Germline CDR1 SGHTA, CDR2 FQGTGA. Trimming cost V 4 bases and J 2 bases; bases outside gene matches: 3. This CDR3 contains 14 residues. CDR3 residues: CASSSGQGNYGYTF. CDR3 sequence (DNA): TGTGCCAGCAGCTCAGGACAGGGAAACTATGGCTACACCTTC. Supplemented by reference TRBV7-3 and TRBJ1-2, the full variable domain reads GAGVSQTPSNKVTEKGKYVELRCDPISGHTALYWYRQSLGQGPEFLIYFQGTGAADDSGLPNDRFFAVRPEGSVSTLKIQRTERGDSAVYLCASSSGQGNYGYTFGSGTRLTVV.

This clone was detected once. This rearrangement joins TRBV7-2 to TRBJ1-1; tentatively, D is TRBD1 (5 bases). CDR1 SGHTA and CDR2 FQGNSA come from the germline V gene. This CDR3 has 15 residues. Trimming removed 5 bases at V and 3 bases at J, with 16 bases between. CDR3 in DNA: TGTGCCAGCAGCCCTTTACAGGCTCTTGACACTGAAGCTTTCTTT. It translates to CASSPLQALDTEAFF. Full variable domain (missing parts from reference TRBV7-2 and TRBJ1-1): GAGVSQSPSNKVTEKGKDVELRCDPISGHTALYWYRQSLGQGLEFLIYFQGNSAPDKSGLPSDRFSAERTGGSVSTLTIQRTQQEDSAVYLCASSPLQALDTEAFFGQGTRLTVV.

This clone was seen a few times. The chain recombines TRBV6-2 or TRBV6-3 with TRBJ1-2; TRBD1 might be the D (5 bases). V shed 6 bases and J shed 1 base, with 24 bases lying between them. This CDR3 has 18 amino acids. Looked up from germline, CDR1 is MNHEY and CDR2 is SVGEGT. The CDR3 reads CASRLRLGVQPLNYGYTF. CDR3 DNA: TGTGCCAGCAGACTAAGGTTAGGGGTGCAGCCCCTTAACTATGGCTACACCTTC.

This clone occurred many times. This sequence joins TRBV12-3 or TRBV12-4 and TRBJ1-1, with D possibly TRBD1 on 6 matching bases. The CDR3 extends over 15 amino acids. With 5 bases removed from V and 3 bases from J, the gap between germline ends came to 16 bases. The CDR3 region is CASSLDTGWHTEAFF. CDR3 coding DNA: TGTGCCAGCAGTCTTGACACAGGGTGGCACACTGAAGCTTTCTTT.

The genes are TRBV19 and TRBJ2-1, with TRBD2 matching over 10 bases. The ends lost 7 bases at V and 10 bases at J; junction bases unmatched: 13. The CDR3 has 15 amino acids. CDR1 and CDR2 from the germline V gene are LNHDA and SQIVND (reference sequence). CDR3 DNA: TGTGCCAGTAACTCCCTAGCGGGGGTCTTCACCGAGCAGTTCTTC. Translated, it gives CASNSLAGVFTEQFF. Together with reference TRBV19 and TRBJ2-1, the CDR3 gives the full variable domain: DGGITQSPKYLFRKEGQNVTLSCEQNLNHDAMYWYRQDPGQGLRLIYYSQIVNDFQKGDIAEGYSVSREKKESFPLTVTSAQKNPTAFYLCASNSLAGVFTEQFFGPGTRLTVL.

The rearrangement uses TRBV4-2 and TRBJ2-7; TRBD2 aligns across 8 bases. J gave up 1 base and V 2 bases, and 7 bases lay outside the gene matches. Germline lookup yields CDR1 LGHNA and CDR2 YNFKEQ. The CDR3 contains 16 residues. CDR3 DNA sequence: TGTGCCAGCAGCCAAAACGGGGGCGGGGGGTCCTACGAGCAGTACTTC. Translated: CASSQNGGGGSYEQYF.

V gene TRBV5-1 combines with J gene TRBJ1-4; D not certain. Trimming removed 4 bases at V and 4 bases at J, with 14 bases between. The CDR3 has 15 amino acids. Germline CDR1 is SGHRS and CDR2 is YFSETQ. The DNA of the CDR3 is TGCGCCAGCAGCCCGGGGTACGGCGATAATGAAAAACTGTTTTTT. It is translated as CASSPGYGDNEKLFF. Using reference TRBV5-1 and TRBJ1-4 for the parts outside the CDR3, the full variable domain is KAGVTQTPRYLIKTRGQQVTLSCSPISGHRSVSWYQQTPGQGLQFLFEYFSETQRNKGNFPGRFSGRQFSNSRSEMNVSTLELGDSALYLCASSPGYGDNEKLFFGSGTQLSVL.

The chain has TRBV4-2 and TRBJ2-5; D may be TRBD2 (5 bases). This CDR3 contains 17 residues. Trimming shortened V by 0 bases and J by 5 bases, and 19 bases separated the two germline ends. The germline gives CDR1 LGHNA, CDR2 YNFKEQ. CDR3 sequence: CASSQDRRASRGETQYF. The CDR3 DNA reads as TGTGCCAGCAGCCAAGATAGGCGAGCTAGCCGGGGTGAGACCCAGTACTTC.

This clone was observed at least ten times. The rearrangement uses TRBV28 and TRBJ2-4, with D possibly TRBD2 on 7 matching bases. Trimming stripped 3 bases from V and 8 bases from J, with 14 bases between. Germline V gene sequence: CDR1 MDHEN, CDR2 SYDVKM. The CDR3 totals 14 residues. For the CDR3, the DNA is TGTGCCAGCAGTTTTTCGGGGGGCGACGACATTCAGTACTTC. Its translation is CASSFSGGDDIQYF.

This clone was found many times. The chain combines TRBV18 with TRBJ2-7; 8 nucleotides match TRBD1. The CDR3 is made up of 15 amino acids. Losses at the gene ends were 4 bases for V and 2 bases for J; bases not matched to a gene: 7. Per germline, CDR1 KGHSH and CDR2 LQKENI. CDR3 residues: CASSRGQGRAYEQYF. In DNA, the CDR3 is TGTGCCAGCTCACGCGGACAGGGCAGGGCCTACGAGCAGTACTTC.

This clone showed up just a few times. One end of the junction fails to match germline, which may point to a read error. This chain links TRBV7-2 with TRBJ2-3; 8 nucleotides match TRBD2. There are 13 residues in the CDR3. Germline V gives CDR1 SGHTA, CDR2 FQGNSA. The CDR3 sequence is CASILAGSDTQYF. For the CDR3, the DNA is TGTGCCAGCATCTTAGCGGGGTCAGATACGCAGTATTTT.

Notes on this clone: Sequence at one end of the junction differs from germline and may be a read error. V usage is TRBV7-2 and J usage is TRBJ2-1; 8 bases agree with TRBD1. The CDR3 is made up of 16 amino acids. The germline V gene encodes CDR1 SGHTA and CDR2 FQGNSA. The CDR3: CASRLAPTQGVDEQFF. The DNA for the CDR3 is TGTGCCAGCAGGTTAGCGCCAACACAGGGGGTGGATGAGCAGTTCTTC.

This clone appeared many times. CDR3 in DNA: TGTGCCAGCAGCCGGACTGGGAGCTCCTATAATTCACCCCTCCACTTT. Its translation is CASSRTGSSYNSPLHF. V is TRBV3-1 and J is TRBJ1-6; D remains ambiguous. V dropped 4 bases and J dropped 0 bases, with 10 bases sitting between them. The CDR3 is 16 amino acids. Germline CDR1 is LGHDT and CDR2 is YNNKEL (reference sequence).

Comments on this clone: It may be a read error: a sequence one base away is much more abundant. The genes are TRBV5-6 and TRBJ2-5; no definite D call. The CDR3 covers 16 residues. The germline V and J ends were trimmed by 4 bases and 4 bases, with 20 bases remaining between them. Germline V gene lookup returns CDR1 SGHDT and CDR2 YYEEEE. CDR3 protein: CASSLIIYDRRETQYF. CDR3 in DNA: TGTGCCAGCAGCCTCATTATATATGATAGGCGAGAGACCCAGTACTTC.

This clone showed up many times. V gene TRBV20-1 combines with J gene TRBJ2-7; the match to TRBD1 covers 8 bases. The CDR3 is made up of 13 amino acids. Germline CDR1 and CDR2: DFQATT and SNEGSKA (reference sequence). V lost 3 bases, J lost 2 bases, and 3 bases stayed unmatched. The CDR3 loop reads CSASQGATYEQYF. In DNA, the CDR3 is TGCAGTGCTAGTCAGGGGGCAACCTACGAGCAGTACTTC.

This clone was seen repeatedly, ten times or more. This chain links TRBV10-1 with TRBJ2-3; 8 bases align to TRBD2. The CDR3 loop spans 16 amino acids. V dropped 3 bases and J dropped 1; count of bases not matched to a gene: 6. Germline-derived CDR1 and CDR2 are WNHNN and SYGVQD (reference sequence). CDR3 nucleotide sequence: TGCGCCAGCAGTGAAGGAAGCGGGGGAGGCACAGATACGCAGTATTTT. This translates into CASSEGSGGGTDTQYF.

With respect to this clone: An end of the junction differs from the germline gene, which may be a read error. V gene TRBV19 combines with J gene TRBJ2-2, with D possibly matching TRBD2 (5 bases). The CDR3 has 15 residues. CDR1 LNHDA and CDR2 SQIVND come from the germline V gene (reference sequence). CDR3 sequence reads: CASSISVGSTWELFF. DNA for the CDR3: TGTGCCAGTAGTATCTCTGTGGGGAGCACCTGGGAGCTGTTTTTT.

This clone was seen at least ten times. The rearrangement links TRBV5-1 to TRBJ2-7, with 8 bases identical to TRBD1. Germline lookup yields CDR1 SGHRS and CDR2 YFSETQ. The CDR3 consists of 14 residues. V was clipped by 2 bases and J by 0 bases; unmatched bases: 1. CDR3 region: CASSFGTGSYEQYF. In DNA form, the CDR3 reads TGCGCCAGCAGCTTCGGGACAGGCTCCTACGAGCAGTACTTC.